This entry lists 8 T cell receptor beta chains sequenced from one sample in a study of T cells in Graves' hyperthyroidism and ophthalmopathy. The CDR3 regions of TCR beta were amplified from RNA transcripts. The HTBI set primed first-round TCR CDR3 RT-PCR. Each CDR3 protein is one row after TCRdb ran MiXCR on the multiplex PCR reads. The sample consists of hundreds of thousands of distinct CDR3 sequences, under 20% of them appearing once. Sequenced input: blood. The source of these receptors is a woman younger than 30 with Graves' hyperthyroidism.

This sequence joins TRBV6-2 or TRBV6-3 and TRBJ1-3, with D maybe TRBD1 (5 bases). This CDR3 contains 16 residues. CDR1 MNHEY and CDR2 SVGEGT come from the germline V gene. V lost 3 bases to trimming and J lost 0 bases, with 12 bases between them. The CDR3 sequence: CASSYLQGFSGNTIYF. The DNA of the CDR3 is TGTGCCAGCAGTTATCTCCAGGGATTCTCTGGAAACACCATATATTTT.

This clonotype was detected only a few times. Possible read error: a much larger clone is one base away. In this CDR3 the conserved last residue, phenylalanine or tryptophan, is missing, so a read error is likely. The chain recombines TRBV27 with TRBJ2-6; D is unclear. The V end lost 2 bases, the J end lost 12 bases, and 11 bases lay between the germline ends. CDR3 length: 13 amino acids. Per the germline V gene, CDR1 is MNHEY and CDR2 is SMNVEV (reference sequence). The CDR3 DNA sequence: TGTGCCAGCAGTTTAACCCCGGGTTCCGTCCTGACTGTC. This codes for CASSLTPGSVLTV.

This clonotype came up many times. The chain is built from TRBV15 and TRBJ1-2, with TRBD1 matching over 8 bases. Looked up from germline, CDR1 is LNHNV and CDR2 is YYDKDF (reference sequence). The CDR3 consists of 16 residues. Trimming took 0 bases from V and 5 from J; bases not matched to a gene: 8. As DNA, the CDR3 is TGTGCCACCAGCAGAGACTTGCTTGGACAGGGATATGGCTACACCTTC. Residues: CATSRDLLGQGYGYTF.

This clonotype occurred many times. This sequence joins TRBV13 and TRBJ2-7; 11 bases fit TRBD2. This CDR3 has 16 amino acids. Germline lookup yields CDR1 PRHDT and CDR2 FYEKMQ (reference sequence). Losses at the gene ends were 3 bases for V and 0 bases for J; bases not matched to a gene: 4. In DNA form, the CDR3 reads TGTGCCAGCAGCTTCCGTACTAGCGGGGGCTCCTACGAGCAGTACTTC. It encodes CASSFRTSGGSYEQYF.

In this sample, this clonotype turned up a few times. V usage is TRBV6-1 and J usage is TRBJ1-5; a possible D gene is TRBD1 (6 bases). Trimming left V 8 bases short and J 4 bases short, with 15 bases between. CDR1 and CDR2 (germline): MNHNS, SASEGT. The CDR3 spans 14 residues. CDR3 nucleotides: TGTGCCAGCTCGACCGAGGGGGGGAATCAGCCCCAGCATTTT. Protein sequence: CASSTEGGNQPQHF.

This clonotype was detected ten times or more. The chain uses TRBV20-1 and TRBJ2-5; 7 bases fit TRBD2. The junction had 1 base not matched to a gene; V was cut back by 3 bases and J by 3 bases. Germline V lookup: CDR1 DFQATT, CDR2 SNEGSKA (reference sequence). This CDR3 comprises 12 residues. In DNA form, the CDR3 reads TGCAGTGCTAGGGCGGGGGAAGAGACCCAGTACTTC. This translates into CSARAGEETQYF.

This clonotype was counted ten times or more. The J gene is TRBJ2-7, the V gene TRBV6-1, with D possibly matching TRBD1 (6 bases). Germline assignment: CDR1 MNHNS and CDR2 SASEGT. The CDR3 has 15 residues. The V gene lost 7 bases and the J gene lost 0 bases, with 16 bases spanning the gap. The CDR3 DNA follows: TGTGCCAGCACGAAAGGGGGAATTGACTCCTACGAGCAGTACTTC. Amino acids: CASTKGGIDSYEQYF.

This clonotype appeared many times. CDR3 DNA: TGTGCCAGCCCGACTTGGGGTGGAGAGACCCAGTACTTC. Its translation is CASPTWGGETQYF. The chain recombines TRBV6-2 or TRBV6-3 with TRBJ2-5; D call uncertain. V was cut by 8 bases and J by 4 bases, with 14 bases left in between. The CDR3 spans 13 residues. From germline, CDR1 is MNHEY and CDR2 SVGEGT.